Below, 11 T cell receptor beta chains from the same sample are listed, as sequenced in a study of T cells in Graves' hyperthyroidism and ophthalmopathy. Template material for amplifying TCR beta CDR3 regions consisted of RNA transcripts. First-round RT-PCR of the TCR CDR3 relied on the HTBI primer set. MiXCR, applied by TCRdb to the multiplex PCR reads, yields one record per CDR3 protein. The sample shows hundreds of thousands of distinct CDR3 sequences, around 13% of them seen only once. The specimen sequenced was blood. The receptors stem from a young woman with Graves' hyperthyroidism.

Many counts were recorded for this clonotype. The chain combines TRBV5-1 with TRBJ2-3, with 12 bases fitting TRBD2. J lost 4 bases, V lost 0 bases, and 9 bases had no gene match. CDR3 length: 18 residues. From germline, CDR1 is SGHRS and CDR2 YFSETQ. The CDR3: CASSLAIGLAGLSDTQYF. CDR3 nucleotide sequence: TGCGCCAGCAGCTTGGCGATAGGACTAGCGGGGTTATCAGATACGCAGTATTTT.

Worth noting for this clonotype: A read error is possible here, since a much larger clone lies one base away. The CDR3 DNA sequence: TGTGCCAGCACGTCCCAGGGGTGGGGCACTGAAGCTTTCTTT. It is translated as CASTSQGWGTEAFF. The chain has TRBV7-9 and TRBJ1-1, with D possibly TRBD1 on 6 matching bases. CDR1 and CDR2 (germline): SEHNR, FQNEAQ (reference sequence). This CDR3 region has 14 residues. Trimming took off 7 bases at V and 4 bases at J, with 16 bases between the two ends.

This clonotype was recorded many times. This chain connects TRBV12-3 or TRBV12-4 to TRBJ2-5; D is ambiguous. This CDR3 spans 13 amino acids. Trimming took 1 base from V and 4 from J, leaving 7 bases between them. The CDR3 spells CASSLDAPETQYF. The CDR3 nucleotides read TGTGCCAGCAGTTTAGATGCCCCAGAGACCCAGTACTTC.

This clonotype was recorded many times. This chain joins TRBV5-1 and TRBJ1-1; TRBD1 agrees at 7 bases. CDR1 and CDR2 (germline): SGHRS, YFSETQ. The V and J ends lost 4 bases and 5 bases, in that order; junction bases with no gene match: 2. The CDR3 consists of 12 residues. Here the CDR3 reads CASSIQGTEAFF. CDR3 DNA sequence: TGCGCCAGCAGCATACAGGGGACTGAAGCTTTCTTT.

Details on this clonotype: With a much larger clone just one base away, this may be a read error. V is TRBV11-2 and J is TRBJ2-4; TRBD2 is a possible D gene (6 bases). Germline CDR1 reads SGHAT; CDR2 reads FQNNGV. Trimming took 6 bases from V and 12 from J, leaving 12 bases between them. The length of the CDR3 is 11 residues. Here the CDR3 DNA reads TGTGCCAGCAGTTATACGGGGGATCAGTACTTC. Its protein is CASSYTGDQYF. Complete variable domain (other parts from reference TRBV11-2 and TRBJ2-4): EAGVAQSPRYKIIEKRQSVAFWCNPISGHATLYWYQQILGQGPKLLIQFQNNGVVDDSQLPKDRFSAERLKGVDSTLKIQPAKLEDSAVYLCASSYTGDQYFGAGTRLSVL.

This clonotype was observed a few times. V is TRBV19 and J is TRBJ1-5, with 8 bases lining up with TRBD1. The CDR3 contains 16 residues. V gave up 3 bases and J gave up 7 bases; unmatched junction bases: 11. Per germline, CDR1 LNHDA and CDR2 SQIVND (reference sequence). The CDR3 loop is CASSISWQGARQPQHF. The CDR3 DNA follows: TGTGCCAGTAGTATTTCTTGGCAGGGGGCGAGGCAGCCCCAGCATTTT.

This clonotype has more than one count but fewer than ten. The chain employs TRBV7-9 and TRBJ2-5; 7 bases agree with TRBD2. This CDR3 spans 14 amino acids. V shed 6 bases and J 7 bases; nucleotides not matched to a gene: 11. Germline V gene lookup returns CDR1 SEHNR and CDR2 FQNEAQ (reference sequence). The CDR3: CASRKLAVLGTQYF. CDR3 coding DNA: TGTGCCAGCAGGAAGCTAGCGGTGCTAGGGACCCAGTACTTC. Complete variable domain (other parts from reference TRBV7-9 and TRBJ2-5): DTGVSQNPRHKITKRGQNVTFRCDPISEHNRLYWYRQTLGQGPEFLTYFQNEAQLEKSRLLSDRFSAERPKGSFSTLEIQRTEQGDSAMYLCASRKLAVLGTQYFGPGTRLLVL.

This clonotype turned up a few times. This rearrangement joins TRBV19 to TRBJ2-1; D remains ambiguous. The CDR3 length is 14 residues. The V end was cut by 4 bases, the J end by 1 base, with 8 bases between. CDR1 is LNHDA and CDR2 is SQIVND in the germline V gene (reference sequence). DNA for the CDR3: TGTGCCAGTAGTAGGGCGAGTTCCTACAATGAGCAGTTCTTC. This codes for CASSRASSYNEQFF.

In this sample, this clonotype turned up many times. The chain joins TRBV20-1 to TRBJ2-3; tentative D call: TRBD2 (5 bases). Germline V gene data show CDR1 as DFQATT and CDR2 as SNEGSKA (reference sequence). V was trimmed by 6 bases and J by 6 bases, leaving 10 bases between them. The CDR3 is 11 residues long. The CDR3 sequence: CSAHRGDTQYF. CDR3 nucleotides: TGCAGTGCCCACCGAGGGGATACGCAGTATTTT.

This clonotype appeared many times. As DNA, the CDR3 is TGCAGTGCTAGAGACCCCGGTGGGACAGGGGACACAGCCTACTATGGCTACACCTTC. Amino acid sequence: CSARDPGGTGDTAYYGYTF. This chain links TRBV20-1 with TRBJ1-2; 10 nucleotides line up with TRBD1. This CDR3 is 19 amino acids long. Germline values: CDR1 DFQATT, CDR2 SNEGSKA (reference sequence). Losses at the gene ends were 0 bases for V and 3 bases for J; bases not matched to a gene: 16.

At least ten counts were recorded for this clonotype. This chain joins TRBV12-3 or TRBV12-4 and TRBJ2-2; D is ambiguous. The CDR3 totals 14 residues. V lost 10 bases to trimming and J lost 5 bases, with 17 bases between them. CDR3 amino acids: CAISTGAPTGELFF. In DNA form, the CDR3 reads TGTGCCATTTCCACCGGTGCGCCGACCGGGGAGCTGTTTTTT.